This T cell receptor beta chain was recorded in a study of blood T cell repertoires in COVID-19. Study summary: The cDNA or gDNA used as material had been derived from T cells, B-cell-depleted T cells, or PBMCs.

Assay used: immunoSEQ multiplex PCR; TCRdb lists only in-frame clones, some missing. In the table there are about 440,000 clones, approximately 89% of which are singletons. The length of the CDR3 is 13 residues. Trimming left V 4 bases short and J 0 bases short, with 6 bases between. The germline gives CDR1 KGHDR, CDR2 SFDVKD. The material sequenced was peripheral blood. The chain recombines TRBV24-1 with TRBJ2-7; tentatively, D is TRBD2 (6 bases). This receptor was identified in a woman aged 45-65 years with COVID-19, enrolled during active disease. The CDR3 bases are TGTGCCACCAGTGACGGGAGCTCCTACGAGCAGTACTTC. Translated: CATSDGSSYEQYF.